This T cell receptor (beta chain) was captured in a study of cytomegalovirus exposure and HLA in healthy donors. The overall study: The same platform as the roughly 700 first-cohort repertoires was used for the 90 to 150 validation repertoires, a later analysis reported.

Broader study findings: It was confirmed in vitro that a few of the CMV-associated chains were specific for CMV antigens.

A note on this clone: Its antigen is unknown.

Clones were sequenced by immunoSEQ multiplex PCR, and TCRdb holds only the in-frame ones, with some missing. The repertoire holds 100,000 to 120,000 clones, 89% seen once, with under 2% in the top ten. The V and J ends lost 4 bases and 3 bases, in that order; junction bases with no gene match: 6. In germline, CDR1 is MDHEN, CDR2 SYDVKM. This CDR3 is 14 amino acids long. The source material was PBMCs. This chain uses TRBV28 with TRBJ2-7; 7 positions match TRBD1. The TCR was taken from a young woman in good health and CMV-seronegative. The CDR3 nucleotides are TGTGCCAGCAGTTCCCAGGGGGTTAGCTACGAGCAGTACTTC. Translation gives CASSSQGVSYEQYF.